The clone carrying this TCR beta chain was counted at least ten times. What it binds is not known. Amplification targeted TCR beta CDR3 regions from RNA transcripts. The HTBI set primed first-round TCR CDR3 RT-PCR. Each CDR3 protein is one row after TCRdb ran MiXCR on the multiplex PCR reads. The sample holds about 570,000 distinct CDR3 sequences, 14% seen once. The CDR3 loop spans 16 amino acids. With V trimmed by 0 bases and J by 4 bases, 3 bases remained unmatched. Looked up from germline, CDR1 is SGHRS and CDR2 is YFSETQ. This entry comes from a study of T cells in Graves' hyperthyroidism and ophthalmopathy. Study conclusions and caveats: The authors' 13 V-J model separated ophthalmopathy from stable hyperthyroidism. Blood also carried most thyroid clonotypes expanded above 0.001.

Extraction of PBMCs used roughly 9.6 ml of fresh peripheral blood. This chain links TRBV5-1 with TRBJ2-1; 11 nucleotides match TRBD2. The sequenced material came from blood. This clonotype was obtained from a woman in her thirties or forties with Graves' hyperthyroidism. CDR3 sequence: CASSLVVAGGYNEQFF. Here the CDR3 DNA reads TGCGCCAGCAGCTTGGTTGTAGCGGGAGGGTACAATGAGCAGTTCTTC.